Listed below are T cell receptor beta chains from one sample, sequenced in a study of PD-L1 blockade in urothelial cancer. Here immunoSEQ multiplex PCR was the method, and the copy in TCRdb shows in-frame clones only, minus some. The table includes roughly 62,000 clones, around 79% detected once. Sequences were derived from PBMCs, sampled around atezolizumab (anti-PD-L1) treatment. These receptor sequences come from a man in his 70s with urothelial cancer. The CDR3 runs from the conserved cysteine through the conserved F or W. A D gene is named only where the DNA matches it firmly. Size is stated for part of the rows, as once, few or many counts, or as a class when the clone is expanded.

CDR3aa	CDR3nt	v_gene	abundance	d_gene	j_gene
CASSSSGGETQYF	TGTGCCAGCAGTTCGTCAGGGGGGGAGACCCAGTACTTC	TRBV6-5	once	.	TRBJ2-5
CASSPGQGITDTQYF	TGTGCCAGCAGCCCGGGACAGGGGATCACAGATACGCAGTATTTT	TRBV14	.	TRBD1	TRBJ2-3
CASSSKAGEETQYF	TGTGCCAGCAGCTCCAAAGCGGGAGAGGAGACCCAGTACTTC	TRBV5-4	.	TRBD2	TRBJ2-5
CAWGETRETQYF	TGTGCCTGGGGGGAGACGAGGGAGACCCAGTACTTC	TRBV30	.	.	TRBJ2-5
CASSVAQGSGRTSYNEQFF	TGTGCCAGCAGCGTAGCGCAAGGTAGCGGGAGGACCTCCTACAATGAGCAGTTCTTC	TRBV9	.	TRBD2	TRBJ2-1
CASSHRTGNTEAFF	TGTGCCAGCAGCCACAGGACAGGGAACACTGAAGCTTTCTTT	TRBV9	.	TRBD1	TRBJ1-1
CASSRDRGTNEKLFF	TGCGCCAGCAGCCGGGACAGGGGAACTAATGAAAAACTGTTTTTT	TRBV5-1	.	TRBD1	TRBJ1-4
CASSPRSASYEAFF	TGTGCCAGCAGCCCCCGTAGCGCTTCCTATGAAGCTTTCTTT	TRBV9	few	.	TRBJ1-1
CASSPDRDRGRFYRTEAFF	TGCGCCAGCAGCCCAGATAGGGACAGGGGACGATTTTATAGGACTGAAGCTTTCTTT	TRBV4-1	.	TRBD1	TRBJ1-1
CASHPGGASGNTIYF	TGTGCCAGCCACCCGGGGGGGGCATCTGGAAACACCATATATTTT	TRBV21-1	.	.	TRBJ1-3
CASSKGQGGSTEAFF	TGTGCCAGTAGTAAGGGGCAGGGAGGAAGCACTGAAGCTTTCTTT	TRBV19	few	.	TRBJ1-1
CSVPAGSYNEQFF	TGCAGCGTTCCGGCAGGCTCCTACAATGAGCAGTTCTTC	TRBV29-1	.	.	TRBJ2-1
CASSPVAGGGHNEQFF	TGTGCCAGCAGCCCTGTAGCGGGAGGCGGCCACAATGAGCAGTTCTTC	TRBV7-9	.	TRBD2	TRBJ2-1
CASSWGLRTGELFF	TGCGCCAGCAGCTGGGGACTACGCACCGGGGAGCTGTTTTTT	TRBV5-1	.	TRBD2	TRBJ2-2
CASSPTGSDQPQHF	TGCGCCAGCAGCCCGACAGGGAGCGACCAGCCCCAGCATTTT	TRBV5-1	few	TRBD1	TRBJ1-5
CASSDLTSGRAQETQYF	TGTGCCAGCAGCGATCTAACTAGCGGGAGGGCCCAAGAGACCCAGTACTTC	TRBV5-4	once	TRBD2	TRBJ2-5
CSVEGNRGTEAFF	TGCAGCGTTGAAGGAAACAGGGGCACTGAAGCTTTCTTT	TRBV29-1	.	TRBD1	TRBJ1-1
CASSLSRWTSVYEQYF	TGTGCCAGCAGTTTAAGCCGTTGGACTAGCGTGTACGAGCAGTACTTC	TRBV27	.	TRBD2	TRBJ2-7
CASSLGQSNEQFF	TGCGCCAGCAGCTTGGGACAAAGCAATGAGCAGTTCTTC	TRBV5-1	.	.	TRBJ2-1
CASSFGLAGDTQYF	TGTGCCAGCAGCTTTGGGCTAGCGGGAGATACGCAGTATTTT	TRBV5-5	.	TRBD2	TRBJ2-3
CASSQGTEGAAGYTF	TGCGCCAGCAGCCAGGGGACGGAGGGGGCGGCCGGCTACACCTTC	TRBV4-1	.	TRBD1	TRBJ1-2
CAWSPTPLVADTQYF	TGTGCCTGGAGTCCTACGCCCTTGGTCGCAGATACGCAGTATTTT	TRBV30	.	.	TRBJ2-3
CASSSTGTGDEKLFF	TGCGCCAGCAGCTCAACCGGGACAGGGGATGAAAAACTGTTTTTT	TRBV5-1	once	TRBD1	TRBJ1-4
CSVVGTGLGEQYF	TGCAGCGTTGTCGGAACAGGGCTGGGGGAGCAGTACTTC	TRBV29-1	.	.	TRBJ2-7
CASSFGQGGTDTQYF	TGCGCCAGCAGCTTCGGACAGGGGGGGACAGATACGCAGTATTTT	TRBV5-1	once	TRBD1	TRBJ2-3
CASSTGLRQPQHF	TGTGCCAGCAGTACAGGGCTAAGACAGCCCCAGCATTTT	TRBV6-5	.	.	TRBJ1-5
CASSLSTGVYNEQFF	TGCGCCAGCAGCCTTTCGACAGGCGTTTACAATGAGCAGTTCTTC	TRBV5-1	.	.	TRBJ2-1
CASSLGTGGDQPQHF	TGTGCCAGCTCCCTAGGGACAGGGGGCGATCAGCCCCAGCATTTT	TRBV18	.	TRBD1	TRBJ1-5
CASSSYYEQYF	TGTGCCAGCAGCTCCTACTACGAGCAGTACTTC	TRBV7-9	.	.	TRBJ2-7
CASSLMDSQYEQFF	TGCGCCAGCAGCTTAATGGACAGCCAGTATGAGCAGTTCTTC	TRBV5-1	.	.	TRBJ2-1
CASSLAGHRNTEAFF	TGTGCCAGCAGCTTGGCTGGGCATCGGAACACTGAAGCTTTCTTT	TRBV5-8	.	.	TRBJ1-1
CASTSRQALTGELFF	TGTGCCAGCACCTCAAGACAGGCGCTAACCGGGGAGCTGTTTTTT	TRBV28	.	.	TRBJ2-2
CASRPGQGSYEQYF	TGTGCCAGCAGGCCGGGACAGGGTTCCTACGAGCAGTACTTC	TRBV2	.	TRBD1	TRBJ2-7
CASSSLPADTQYF	TGCGCCAGCAGCTCATTGCCGGCAGATACGCAGTATTTT	TRBV5-1	.	.	TRBJ2-3
CASSPATGAHRSGNTIYF	TGCGCCAGCAGCCCGGCGACAGGGGCCCACCGCTCTGGAAACACCATATATTTT	TRBV5-1	.	TRBD1	TRBJ1-3
CASSLGQGVRTYEQYF	TGTGCCAGCAGCTTGGGACAGGGGGTGAGGACCTACGAGCAGTACTTC	TRBV7-9	.	TRBD1	TRBJ2-7
CASKDRSYGYTF	TGTGCCAGCAAGGACAGGTCCTATGGCTACACCTTC	TRBV2	.	TRBD1	TRBJ1-2
CASGDSALTYEQYF	TGTGCCAGCGGCGACAGTGCCCTTACTTACGAGCAGTACTTC	TRBV7-9	.	.	TRBJ2-7
CASSVGPSGTYEQYF	TGTGCCAGCAGCGTCGGGCCTAGCGGTACCTACGAGCAGTACTTC	TRBV9	.	TRBD2	TRBJ2-7
CASSRQGMNTEAFF	TGTGCCAGCAGCAGACAGGGCATGAACACTGAAGCTTTCTTT	TRBV5-5	.	TRBD1	TRBJ1-1
CASSWGPPGADTEAFF	TGTGCCAGCAGCTGGGGGCCCCCTGGAGCGGACACTGAAGCTTTCTTT	TRBV7-2	once	.	TRBJ1-1
CASSLEGREETQYF	TGCGCCAGCAGCTTGGAGGGGAGGGAAGAGACCCAGTACTTC	TRBV5-1	.	TRBD2	TRBJ2-5